The next 15 T cell receptor beta chains were all read from a single sample in a study of shared clonotypes between healthy human individuals. Clones were read by immunoSEQ multiplex PCR, and TCRdb kept only the in-frame ones, dropping some. The data show roughly 2.1 million clones, with about 93% seen just once and around 1.7% held by the top ten. CD45RO-negative CD8 cells positively selected for CCR7 made up the naive population, which excluded terminally differentiated effector memory CD45RA+ cells. Material: naive CD8+ T cells from PBMCs. These receptors originate from a man aged 18 to 35 in good health. Some clones in this sample may be carry-over from other donors' samples.

This chain uses TRBV30 with TRBJ1-5; D is perhaps TRBD1 (5 bases). The germline V gene has CDR1 GTSNPN and CDR2 SVGIG (reference sequence). CDR3 length: 13 amino acids. Trimming stripped 0 bases from V and 5 bases from J, with 8 bases between. In DNA form, the CDR3 reads TGTGCCTGGAGTGTTGCGGGGGATCAGCCCCAGCATTTT. Translated: CAWSVAGDQPQHF.

The rearrangement links TRBV6-5 to TRBJ2-7; 7 bases map to TRBD1. The CDR3 runs to 14 residues. V lost 5 bases to trimming and J lost 5 bases; unmatched junction nucleotides: 9. Germline V lookup: CDR1 MNHEY, CDR2 SVGAGI. This CDR3 reads CASSTDRAGNEQYF. In DNA, the CDR3 is TGTGCCAGCAGTACCGACAGGGCTGGGAACGAGCAGTACTTC.

In the case of this clone: Other DNA sequences within the sample encode an identical CDR3. The V gene is TRBV27, the J gene TRBJ2-5, with D tentatively TRBD1 (6 bases). The CDR3 covers 14 residues. V was pared by 6 bases and J by 5 bases, with 16 bases between. Germline CDR1 and CDR2: MNHEY and SMNVEV (reference sequence). The CDR3: CASSLVGAGETQYF. CDR3 bases: TGTGCCAGCAGCCTGGTGGGGGCTGGGGAGACCCAGTACTTC.

The chain links TRBV11-2 to TRBJ2-2; D is uncertain. V was clipped by 5 bases and J by 5 bases, with 9 bases between them. The CDR3 totals 13 residues. Germline CDR1 is SGHAT and CDR2 is FQNNGV. Here the CDR3 reads CASSAPETGELFF. Here the CDR3 DNA reads TGTGCCAGCAGCGCGCCGGAGACCGGGGAGCTGTTTTTT.

This chain links TRBV2 with TRBJ2-3; D call uncertain. In germline, CDR1 is SNHLY, CDR2 FYNNEI. The CDR3 covers 14 residues. V dropped 10 bases and J dropped 1 base, with 15 bases sitting between them. The CDR3 nucleotides read TGTGCCAACCTAATGGAGCAGGGCACAGATACGCAGTATTTT. Translated: CANLMEQGTDTQYF.

This chain connects TRBV6-1 to TRBJ2-1; maybe TRBD1 (5 bases). Trimming shortened V by 6 bases and J by 7 bases, and 16 bases separated the two germline ends. The germline CDR1 and CDR2 sequences are MNHNS and SASEGT. The CDR3 contains 14 residues. CDR3 region: CASRAPGIGNEQFF. The CDR3 bases are TGTGCCAGCAGGGCCCCAGGGATAGGGAATGAGCAGTTCTTC.

The chain recombines TRBV7-6 with TRBJ2-5; D is perhaps TRBD2 (5 bases). The germline CDR1 and CDR2 sequences are SGHVS and FNYEAQ. V lost 0 bases to trimming and J lost 5 bases, with 16 bases between them. CDR3 length: 16 amino acids. The CDR3 DNA reads as TGTGCCAGCAGCTTAGCGGGGAGTACAACGGGGGAGACCCAGTACTTC. Its translation: CASSLAGSTTGETQYF.

This rearrangement joins TRBV7-2 to TRBJ2-1; 10 bases map to TRBD2. The CDR3 runs to 14 residues. Trimming took 3 bases from V and 10 from J; bases not matched to a gene: 6. The germline CDR1 and CDR2 sequences are SGHTA and FQGNSA. The CDR3 sequence is CASSFGGTSAEQFF. The CDR3 nucleotides are TGTGCCAGCAGCTTCGGGGGGACTAGCGCGGAGCAGTTCTTC.

The rearrangement links TRBV28 to TRBJ2-2; D assignment may be TRBD1 or TRBD2 (6 bases each). The CDR3 is 16 amino acids. Germline loops: CDR1 MDHEN, CDR2 SYDVKM. Trimming pared 3 bases from V and 5 bases from J, leaving 16 bases between. In nucleotides, the CDR3 is TGTGCCAGCAGTTTGGAGGGGGAAGCGAGTACCGGGGAGCTGTTTTTT. It codes for CASSLEGEASTGELFF.

The chain links TRBV28 to TRBJ2-1; TRBD2 matches 9 bases. Germline lookup yields CDR1 MDHEN and CDR2 SYDVKM. The CDR3 runs 17 residues. V lost 3 bases and J lost 4; bases outside the gene matches: 10. In nucleotides, the CDR3 is TGTGCCAGCAGTTTTTCCGTAGCGGGAGAGATATACAATGAGCAGTTCTTC. It yields the protein CASSFSVAGEIYNEQFF.

The chain recombines TRBV9 with TRBJ2-2; 7 nucleotides match TRBD1. Trimming cost V 4 bases and J 3 bases; bases outside gene matches: 6. Germline-derived CDR1 and CDR2 are SGDLS and YYNGEE. This CDR3 region has 15 residues. The CDR3 sequence is CASSSRQGDTGELFF. CDR3 sequence (DNA): TGTGCCAGCAGCTCCCGACAGGGAGACACCGGGGAGCTGTTTTTT. Based on the CDR3 plus reference TRBV9 and TRBJ2-2, the full variable domain is DSGVTQTPKHLITATGQRVTLRCSPRSGDLSVYWYQQSLDQGLQFLIQYYNGEERAKGNILERFSAQQFPDLHSELNLSSLELGDSALYFCASSSRQGDTGELFFGEGSRLTVL.

The chain joins TRBV7-9 to TRBJ2-3; TRBD2 might be the D (6 bases). Germline-derived CDR1 and CDR2 are SEHNR and FQNEAQ (reference sequence). The CDR3 contains 16 residues. The V end was cut by 1 base, the J end by 2 bases, with 13 bases between. In DNA form, the CDR3 reads TGTGCCAGCAGCTTAGTTGGGGACTTCCTCACAGATACGCAGTATTTT. This codes for CASSLVGDFLTDTQYF.

The rearrangement joins TRBV19 to TRBJ2-3; D remains ambiguous. CDR3 size: 11 residues. V shed 10 bases and J shed 6 bases, with 11 bases lying between them. In germline, CDR1 is LNHDA, CDR2 SQIVND (reference sequence). The CDR3 sequence: CATLAWDTQYF. The CDR3 DNA reads as TGTGCCACCCTCGCTTGGGATACGCAGTATTTT.

The chain has TRBV7-8 and TRBJ2-7, with 12 bases aligning to TRBD2. This CDR3 has 15 amino acids. The germline CDR1 and CDR2 sequences are SGHVS and FQNEAQ. Trimming at V came to 5 bases and at J to 2 bases, leaving 4 bases not matched to a gene. The chain's CDR3 is CASSPWTSGAYEQYF. CDR3 DNA sequence: TGTGCCAGCAGCCCCTGGACTAGCGGGGCCTACGAGCAGTACTTC.

The count of this clone is one. CDR3 in DNA: TGTGCCAGCAGTAAGAGCTGGGACAGGGGGCGCCCCCCCTACGAGCAGTACTTC. The encoded protein is CASSKSWDRGRPPYEQYF. J is TRBJ2-7 and V is TRBV28; 12 positions agree with TRBD1. The trim removed 5 bases at V and 2 bases at J, leaving 13 bases unmatched. This CDR3 has 18 amino acids. Germline CDR1 and CDR2: MDHEN and SYDVKM.